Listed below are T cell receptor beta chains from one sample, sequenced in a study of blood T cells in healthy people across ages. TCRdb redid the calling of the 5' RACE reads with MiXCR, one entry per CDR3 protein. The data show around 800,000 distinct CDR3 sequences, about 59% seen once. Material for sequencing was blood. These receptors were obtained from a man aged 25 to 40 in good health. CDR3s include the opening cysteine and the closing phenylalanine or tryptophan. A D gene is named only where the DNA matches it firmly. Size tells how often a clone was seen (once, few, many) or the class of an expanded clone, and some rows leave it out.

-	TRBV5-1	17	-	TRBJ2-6	TGCGCCAGCAGCTTGGAACAGCCCGGGGCTGGGGCCAACGTCCTGACTTTC	CASSLEQPGAGANVLTF
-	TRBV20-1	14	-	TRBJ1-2	TGCAGTGCTAGCCCCCAGGCAGATAACTATGGCTACACCTTC	CSASPQADNYGYTF
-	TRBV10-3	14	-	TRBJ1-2	TGTGCCATCAGTGAATCGAGAGGGGAGGACGGCTACACCTTC	CAISESRGEDGYTF
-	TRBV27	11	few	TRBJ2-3	TGTGCCAGCAGTCGGGAAGATACGCAGTATTTT	CASSREDTQYF
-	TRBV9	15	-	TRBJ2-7	TGTGCCAGCTCGGGCGGGCAGTCTGTCTCCTACGAGCAGTACTTC	CASSGGQSVSYEQYF
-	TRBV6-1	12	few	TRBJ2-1	TGTGCCAGCAGCCCCCAGGTGTCAGAGCAGTTCTTC	CASSPQVSEQFF
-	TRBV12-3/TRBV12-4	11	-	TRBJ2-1	TGTGCCAGCAGTCTCCGGGAGACCCAGTTCTTC	CASSLRETQFF
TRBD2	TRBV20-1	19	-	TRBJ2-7	TGCAGTGCTAGAGATTCTTCCGGACTAGCGGGGCCACGAACCTACGAGCAGTACTTC	CSARDSSGLAGPRTYEQYF
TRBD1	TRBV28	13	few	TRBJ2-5	TGTGCCACCCACCGGGACAGCGAAGAGACCCAGTACTTC	CATHRDSEETQYF
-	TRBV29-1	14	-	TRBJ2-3	TGCAGCGTCGCTGACAGGAGGGGGACAGATACGCAGTATTTT	CSVADRRGTDTQYF
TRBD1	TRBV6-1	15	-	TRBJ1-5	TGTGCCAGCACTGCGGGGACAGCAACAAATCAGCCCCAGCATTTT	CASTAGTATNQPQHF
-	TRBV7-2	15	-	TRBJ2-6	TGTGCCAGCAGCTTTTCATCAGCTGGGGCCAACGTCCTGACTTTC	CASSFSSAGANVLTF
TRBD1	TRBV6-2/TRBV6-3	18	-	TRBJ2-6	TGTGCCAGCAGTCTCCGGGACAGGGCCCTCTCTGGGGCCAACGTCCTGACTTTC	CASSLRDRALSGANVLTF
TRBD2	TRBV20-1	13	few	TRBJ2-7	TGCAGTGCTGACGGGGGGGCCAACTACGAGCAGTACTTC	CSADGGANYEQYF
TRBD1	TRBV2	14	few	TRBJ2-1	TGTGCCAGCAGTTGGACAGGGGGCTTGGATGAGCAGTTCTTC	CASSWTGGLDEQFF
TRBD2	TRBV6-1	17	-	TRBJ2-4	TGTGCCAGCAGTGATGGGGGAGGCGGGAGGGCCAAAAACATTCAGTACTTC	CASSDGGGGRAKNIQYF
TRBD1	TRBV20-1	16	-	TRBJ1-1	TGCAGTGCTCAGACAGGGTACCTCCTACTGAACACTGAAGCTTTCTTT	CSAQTGYLLLNTEAFF
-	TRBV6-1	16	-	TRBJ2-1	TGTGCCAGCAGTGAACCGGGGGCGGGGCAGTACAATGAGCAGTTCTTC	CASSEPGAGQYNEQFF
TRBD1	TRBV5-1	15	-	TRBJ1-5	TGCGCCAGCAGCTTGGATGGACAGGGGACTCAGCCCCAGCATTTT	CASSLDGQGTQPQHF
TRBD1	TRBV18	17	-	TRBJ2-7	TGTGGCAGCTCACCACCGGGACAGGGCTTCCCCTCCTACGAGCAGTACTTC	CGSSPPGQGFPSYEQYF
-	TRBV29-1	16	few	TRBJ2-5	TGCAGCGTTGAAGATGCTTGGGGAATAGGGGGAGAGACCCAGTACTTC	CSVEDAWGIGGETQYF
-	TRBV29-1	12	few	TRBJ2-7	TGCAGCGTAACAAACCAGGGTTACGAGCAGTACTTC	CSVTNQGYEQYF
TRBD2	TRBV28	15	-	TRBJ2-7	TGTGCCAGCAGTTTCACTAGCGGGGGACCCTACGAGCAGTACTTC	CASSFTSGGPYEQYF
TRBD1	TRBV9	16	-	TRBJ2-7	TGTGCCAGCAGCGTAGATCTGGGACAGGGGGCGTACGAGCAGTACTTC	CASSVDLGQGAYEQYF
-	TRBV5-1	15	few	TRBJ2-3	TGCGCCAGCAGCTTGGCGGACAAGAGCACAGATACGCAGTATTTT	CASSLADKSTDTQYF
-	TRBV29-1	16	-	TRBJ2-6	TGCAGCGTTGGTGCAGGGGTTAACTCTGGGGCCAACGTCCTGACTTTC	CSVGAGVNSGANVLTF
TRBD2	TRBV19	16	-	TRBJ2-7	TGTGCCAGTAGTACCTCCCAAGCGGGGGGGCCCTACGAGCAGTACTTC	CASSTSQAGGPYEQYF
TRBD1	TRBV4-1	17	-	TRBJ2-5	TGCGCCAGCAGCCAAGCGCCTCGGGACAGGGGTTGGGAGACCCAGTACTTC	CASSQAPRDRGWETQYF